Following are 22 T cell receptor beta chains from one sample sequenced in a study of control samples from healthy donors and cancer patients. Sequenced by immunoSEQ multiplex PCR; TCRdb stores in-frame clones only, minus some. The repertoire holds about 140,000 clones, with 94% as singletons. The sample consisted of blood. These receptors all stem from a man aged 40-49 years in good health.

V gene TRBV5-6 combines with J gene TRBJ2-1; no reliable D call. The V and J ends lost 0 bases and 0 bases respectively, with 7 bases between them. Germline assignment: CDR1 SGHDT and CDR2 YYEEEE. CDR3 length: 15 residues. Here the CDR3 reads CASSLVAVSYNEQFF. The CDR3 DNA reads as TGTGCCAGCAGCTTGGTGGCAGTCTCCTACAATGAGCAGTTCTTC.

Only one count was recorded for this clone. This sequence joins TRBV3-1 (or the pseudogene TRBV3-2) and TRBJ2-5, with TRBD1 as a possible D gene (6 bases). The CDR3 totals 15 residues. The germline V and J ends were trimmed by 4 bases and 3 bases, with 15 bases remaining between them. Germline assignment: CDR1 LGHDT and CDR2 YNNKEL (reference sequence). The CDR3 spells CASSRRQDRKETQYF. The DNA of the CDR3 is TGTGCCAGCAGCCGGAGACAGGACAGAAAAGAGACCCAGTACTTC.

This chain connects TRBV28 to TRBJ1-1; D uncertain. The germline V gene has CDR1 MDHEN and CDR2 SYDVKM. The CDR3 is made up of 11 amino acids. V was clipped by 5 bases and J by 8 bases, with 9 bases between them. The DNA for the CDR3 is TGTGCCAGCAGTCGACGAGCGGAAGCTTTCTTT. This gives the protein CASSRRAEAFF.

V usage is TRBV21-1 and J usage is TRBJ1-1; no check of the table's D call, TRBD1, against the DNA was made. TRBV21-1 is flagged as a pseudogene. The CDR3 extends over 17 amino acids. CDR3 in amino acids: CASSTLRDRGLNTEAFF. CDR3 DNA sequence: TGTGCCAGCAGCACCCTAAGGGACAGGGGGCTGAACACTGAAGCTTTCTTT.

This chain joins TRBV3-1 (or the pseudogene TRBV3-2) and TRBJ1-6; 7 bases fit TRBD1. The CDR3 is 14 residues long. V lost 5 bases to trimming and J lost 6 bases; unmatched junction nucleotides: 4. Germline CDR1 and CDR2: LGHDT and YNNKEL (reference sequence). CDR3 nucleotides: TGTGCCAGCAGCTTAGGGACAGCTAATTCACCCCTCCACTTT. Its protein product is CASSLGTANSPLHF.

This chain links TRBV28 with TRBJ2-1; 9 nucleotides align to TRBD2. The CDR3 has 16 residues. Germline loops: CDR1 MDHEN, CDR2 SYDVKM. Germline trimming cut 7 bases from V and 0 bases from J; bases unmatched to any gene: 7. Written as DNA, the CDR3 is TGTGCCAGCAACCCTAGCGGGACCCGCTCCTACAATGAGCAGTTCTTC. Translation: CASNPSGTRSYNEQFF.

The J gene is TRBJ1-5, the V gene TRBV6-5, with 8 bases matching TRBD1. Germline values: CDR1 MNHEY, CDR2 SVGAGI. The junction had 5 bases not matched to a gene; V was cut back by 6 bases and J by 7 bases. This CDR3 comprises 13 residues. The CDR3 nucleotides are TGTGCCAGCAGGTCAGGGGGCCCACAGCCCCAGCATTTT. Translating gives CASRSGGPQPQHF.

The gene calls are TRBV9 and TRBJ1-3; the match to TRBD1 covers 8 bases. The CDR3 extends over 17 amino acids. Germline CDR1 reads SGDLS; CDR2 reads YYNGEE. The junction had 14 bases not matched to a gene; V was cut back by 1 base and J by 8 bases. The CDR3 is CASSVTGQGLRADTIYF. Written as DNA, the CDR3 is TGTGCCAGCAGCGTAACCGGACAGGGACTCCGGGCGGACACCATATATTTT.

The V and J genes are TRBV6-5 and TRBJ1-2, with 7 bases aligning to TRBD1. Germline CDR1 reads MNHEY; CDR2 reads SVGAGI. The CDR3 totals 15 residues. The V segment lost 2 bases and the J segment 0 bases; nucleotides outside the gene matches: 3. The CDR3 coding sequence is TGTGCCAGCAGTTACACCGGGACAGCTAACTATGGCTACACCTTC. It yields the protein CASSYTGTANYGYTF.

The CDR3 region is CASSSALGWETQYF. CDR3 coding DNA: TGTGCCAGCAGCTCAGCCCTTGGCTGGGAGACCCAGTACTTC. The V gene is TRBV14, the J gene TRBJ2-5, with D hard to call. V lost 5 bases and J lost 5, with 15 bases in between. CDR3 length: 14 amino acids. CDR1 is SGHDN, CDR2 FVKESK, per germline. The complete variable domain, with remaining parts taken from reference TRBV14 and TRBJ2-5, reads EAGVTQFPSHSVIEKGQTVTLRCDPISGHDNLYWYRRVMGKEIKFLLHFVKESKQDESGMPNNRFLAERTGGTYSTLKVQPAELEDSGVYFCASSSALGWETQYFGPGTRLLVL.

The chain links TRBV3-1 (or the pseudogene TRBV3-2) to TRBJ1-1; 8 bases line up with TRBD1. CDR3 size: 15 residues. Germline CDR1 is LGHDT and CDR2 is YNNKEL (reference sequence). V lost 8 bases and J lost 6; bases outside the gene matches: 14. CDR3 in amino acids: CASSSHDRGTAEAFF. The CDR3 DNA sequence: TGTGCCAGCTCCAGCCATGACAGGGGTACCGCTGAAGCTTTCTTT.

The V and J genes are TRBV27 and TRBJ1-1, with 7 bases lining up with TRBD1. The CDR3 consists of 15 residues. CDR1 is MNHEY and CDR2 is SMNVEV in the germline V gene (reference sequence). The ends lost 0 bases at V and 1 base at J; junction bases unmatched: 2. CDR3 in amino acids: CASSLSSGGNTEAFF. CDR3 nucleotides: TGTGCCAGCAGTTTATCATCAGGGGGGAACACTGAAGCTTTCTTT.

The chain carries TRBV9 and TRBJ2-3, with D perhaps TRBD1 (6 bases). Germline V gene sequence: CDR1 SGDLS, CDR2 YYNGEE. V lost 0 bases, J lost 0 bases, and 14 bases lay in between. The CDR3 has 17 amino acids. This CDR3 reads CASSVATGTSSTDTQYF. The CDR3 DNA reads TGTGCCAGCAGCGTAGCAACCGGGACATCTAGCACAGATACGCAGTATTTT.

The chain's CDR3 is CASSVDRDRGVAGNTIYF. The CDR3 coding sequence is TGTGCCAGCAGTGTAGACCGGGACAGGGGAGTAGCTGGAAACACCATATATTTT. This sequence joins TRBV2 and TRBJ1-3; TRBD1 aligns across 10 bases. CDR3 size: 18 residues. In germline, CDR1 is SNHLY, CDR2 FYNNEI. Germline trimming cut 4 bases from V and 2 bases from J; bases unmatched to any gene: 11.

This chain connects TRBV6-5 to TRBJ2-6; D is ambiguous. Germline assignment: CDR1 MNHEY and CDR2 SVGAGI. The CDR3 spans 14 residues. The V end lost 4 bases, the J end lost 4 bases, and 8 bases lay between the germline ends. CDR3 coding DNA: TGTGCCAGCAGTTTCTCAAGGGGGGCCAACGTCCTGACTTTC. This encodes CASSFSRGANVLTF.

CDR3 DNA: TGTGCCAGCAGCTCAGGGGGAAGCTATGGCTACACCTTC. Protein: CASSSGGSYGYTF. The rearrangement uses TRBV7-9 and TRBJ1-2; 7 bases agree with TRBD1. V shed 4 bases, J shed 4 bases, and the junction held 3 bases outside the gene matches. The germline gives CDR1 SEHNR, CDR2 FQNEAQ (reference sequence). The CDR3 sequence is 13 residues long.

The chain is built from TRBV4-1 and TRBJ1-6; D gene ambiguous. This CDR3 has 14 amino acids. Trimming removed 0 bases at V and 7 bases at J, with 7 bases between. Germline V gene lookup returns CDR1 MGHRA and CDR2 YSYEKL. The CDR3 protein is CASSQEGGNSPLHF. The CDR3 DNA follows: TGCGCCAGCAGCCAAGAGGGAGGGAATTCACCCCTCCACTTT.

The CDR3 nucleotides are TGTGCCAGTAGTATAGGAGGGTACACTGAAGCTTTCTTT. It specifies CASSIGGYTEAFF. The chain carries TRBV19 and TRBJ1-1; D is undetermined. This CDR3 spans 13 amino acids. Germline V gene data show CDR1 as LNHDA and CDR2 as SQIVND (reference sequence). Trimming removed 1 base from V and 3 bases from J, with 6 bases in between.

This clone was observed once. The chain couples TRBV21-1 to TRBJ2-7. TRBV21-1 is a documented pseudogene. The CDR3 contains 9 residues. The CDR3 protein is CASIHEQYF. The CDR3 DNA reads as TGTGCCAGCATTCACGAGCAGTACTTC.

The chain employs TRBV5-1 and TRBJ1-2, with TRBD1 identical over 10 bases. Unmatched junction bases numbered 10, after V lost 7 bases and J lost 4 bases. Germline CDR1 reads SGHRS; CDR2 reads YFSETQ. The CDR3 runs to 15 residues. CDR3: CASSDRGGSGYGYTF. The CDR3 coding sequence is TGCGCCAGCTCGGACAGGGGGGGATCTGGCTATGGCTACACCTTC.

The CDR3, as DNA: TGCGCCAGCAGCCGGGACAGGGGAGATACGCAGTATTTT. This codes for CASSRDRGDTQYF. This chain uses TRBV4-1 with TRBJ2-3; 10 nucleotides align to TRBD1. Germline CDR1 reads MGHRA; CDR2 reads YSYEKL. J gave up 5 bases and V 4 bases, and 0 bases lay outside the gene matches. The CDR3 covers 13 residues.

The chain recombines TRBV12-3 or TRBV12-4 with TRBJ1-2; D is undetermined. The CDR3 extends over 12 amino acids. The V end lost 1 base, the J end lost 7 bases, and 7 bases lay between the germline ends. Here the CDR3 DNA reads TGTGCCAGCAGTTTAGTAGGATTTGGCTACACCTTC. Translating gives CASSLVGFGYTF.